Listed below are T cell receptor beta chains from one sample, sequenced in a study of shared clonotypes between healthy human individuals. Measured with immunoSEQ multiplex PCR; TCRdb has only the in-frame clones, and not every one. The sample lists millions of clones; approximately 93% were seen once. Sequences were obtained from naive CD4+ T cells from PBMCs. The receptor source for this set is a man between 18 and 29 years old in good health. Some clones in this sample may be carry-over from other donors' samples. Both conserved end residues are part of each CDR3. The order of the fields is D gene, J gene, V gene, clone size, CDR3 protein, CDR3 DNA. The D gene is left open where the match is weak. Clone size is stated in some rows and not others, as once, few, many or a class when expanded.

>-|TRBJ1-1|TRBV19|-
CASSWRTEAFF
TGTGCCAGTAGCTGGCGAACTGAAGCTTTCTTT
>TRBD1|TRBJ2-3|TRBV9|-
CASSVRPGQRTDTQYF
TGTGCCAGCAGCGTCCGGCCGGGACAGCGCACAGATACGCAGTATTTT
>-|TRBJ1-3|TRBV7-3|-
CASSGQGGNTIYF
TGTGCCAGCAGCGGGCAGGGAGGAAACACCATATATTTT
>TRBD1|TRBJ1-2|TRBV5-4|-
CASSQDGQGARYGYTF
TGTGCCAGCAGCCAGGACGGACAGGGGGCGCGCTATGGCTACACCTTC
>TRBD1|TRBJ2-5|TRBV2|-
CASTNGGQGASQYF
TGTGCCAGCACCAATGGGGGACAGGGGGCATCCCAGTACTTC
>-|TRBJ1-1|TRBV5-6|-
CASSRGRPGEAFF
TGTGCCAGCAGCCGGGGCCGACCGGGTGAAGCTTTCTTT
>-|TRBJ2-2|TRBV7-9|-
CASSQNRDLTGELFF
TGTGCCAGCAGCCAAAACAGGGATTTAACCGGGGAGCTGTTTTTT
>TRBD1|TRBJ1-5|TRBV5-6|-
CASSGTGTKQPQHF
TGTGCCAGCAGCGGGACAGGAACGAAACAGCCCCAGCATTTT
>-|TRBJ1-3|TRBV5-1|-
CASSFTGTDLVNTIYF
TGCGCCAGCAGCTTCACCGGGACGGACCTGGTTAACACCATATATTTT
>TRBD2|TRBJ2-1|TRBV5-4|-
CASSSPLAGEDEQFF
TGTGCCAGCAGCTCCCCTTTAGCGGGAGAGGATGAGCAGTTCTTC
>-|TRBJ1-1|TRBV29-1|once
CSVEGRGPLRDTEAFF
TGCAGCGTTGAGGGACGCGGGCCTCTCCGGGACACTGAAGCTTTCTTT
>-|TRBJ2-3|TRBV4-3|once
CASSQDGKTSTDTQYF
TGCGCCAGCAGCCAAGATGGGAAAACTAGCACAGATACGCAGTATTTT
>-|TRBJ1-1|TRBV5-4|-
CASTRTVGAKTEAFF
TGTGCCAGCACTCGAACGGTTGGGGCAAAAACTGAAGCTTTCTTT
>TRBD2|TRBJ2-1|TRBV5-1|-
CASSLTSGSANEQFF
TGCGCCAGCAGCCTGACTAGCGGGAGTGCCAATGAGCAGTTCTTC
>TRBD2|TRBJ2-1|TRBV7-3|-
CASSSGIAGEKFF
TGTGCCAGCAGCTCCGGAATAGCGGGAGAGAAGTTCTTC
>TRBD1|TRBJ2-2|TRBV5-1|-
CASSSDRGLDTGELFF
TGCGCCAGCAGTTCGGACAGGGGGCTCGACACCGGGGAGCTGTTTTTT
>-|TRBJ1-3|TRBV29-1|-
CSVGTDSSGNTIYF
TGCAGCGTGGGGACGGATAGCTCTGGAAACACCATATATTTT
>TRBD2|TRBJ2-1|TRBV5-6|-
CASSLASSGSVKQFF
TGTGCCAGCAGCTTGGCGTCTAGCGGGAGCGTTAAGCAGTTCTTC
>-|TRBJ1-2|TRBV27|-
CASSPQGNYGYTF
TGTGCCAGCAGTCCCCAGGGGAACTATGGCTACACCTTC
>-|TRBJ2-7|TRBV28|-
CASSLQDRHKYF
TGTGCCAGCAGTTTACAGGACCGGCACAAGTACTTC
>-|TRBJ2-5|TRBV30|-
CAWSEKAGAGETQYF
TGTGCCTGGAGTGAAAAGGCCGGAGCGGGAGAGACCCAGTACTTC
>-|TRBJ2-5|TRBV28|-
CASTKTQGRETQYF
TGTGCCAGCACCAAGACACAGGGGAGGGAGACCCAGTACTTC
>-|TRBJ2-1|TRBV5-4|once
CASSPDYVRSEQFF
TGTGCCAGCAGCCCGGACTATGTACGATCCGAGCAGTTCTTC
>-|TRBJ1-3|TRBV7-2|-
CASSRQGNTIYF
TGTGCCAGCAGTCGACAAGGAAACACCATATATTTT
>-|TRBJ1-2|TRBV7-9|-
CASSSVTDNYGYTF
TGTGCCAGCAGCTCTGTGACAGACAACTATGGCTACACCTTC
>-|TRBJ2-3|TRBV7-2|-
CASSLLVLSTDTQYF
TGTGCCAGCAGCTTGCTGGTACTTAGCACAGATACGCAGTATTTT
>TRBD2|TRBJ2-5|TRBV28|-
CASTSGRASETQYF
TGTGCCAGCACCAGCGGGAGGGCCTCGGAGACCCAGTACTTC
>TRBD2|TRBJ2-2|TRBV11-2|-
CASSPTSQGLAGAPGELFF
TGTGCCAGCAGCCCAACAAGTCAGGGACTAGCGGGAGCTCCCGGGGAGCTGTTTTTT
>-|TRBJ1-2|TRBV5-5|-
CASSRRSGGYTF
TGTGCCAGCAGCCGCCGATCTGGTGGCTACACCTTC
>-|TRBJ1-1|TRBV28|-
CASSFPQGREAFF
TGTGCCAGCAGTTTTCCCCAGGGCCGTGAAGCTTTCTTT
>-|TRBJ2-6|TRBV29-1|-
CSAISGANVLTF
TGCAGCGCCATATCTGGGGCCAACGTCCTGACTTTC
>TRBD1|TRBJ2-7|TRBV19|-
CATRGQGASYEQYF
TGTGCCACCCGGGGACAGGGAGCGTCATACGAGCAGTACTTC
>-|TRBJ2-7|TRBV9|-
CASSVLRESNEQYF
TGTGCCAGCAGCGTCCTCAGGGAGTCCAACGAGCAGTACTTC
>-|TRBJ1-3|TRBV5-6|-
CASSRGQPGNTIYF
TGTGCCAGCAGCAGAGGACAGCCGGGAAACACCATATATTTT
>TRBD1|TRBJ1-4|TRBV6-1|-
CASRGTGVLGKLFF
TGTGCCAGCAGAGGGACAGGGGTGTTAGGAAAACTGTTTTTT
>-|TRBJ2-7|TRBV27|-
CASKGPSVSSYEQYF
TGTGCCAGCAAGGGGCCCTCGGTAAGCTCCTACGAGCAGTACTTC
>TRBD1|TRBJ2-7|TRBV19|-
CASRLDRGAYEQYF
TGTGCCAGTAGGCTGGACAGGGGGGCTTACGAGCAGTACTTC
>-|TRBJ2-2|TRBV6-5|-
CASSRKWGRAGELFF
TGTGCCAGCAGCCGAAAGTGGGGGAGAGCCGGGGAGCTGTTTTTT
>TRBD2|TRBJ2-3|TRBV7-3|-
CASSKGRGLNTDTQYF
TGTGCCAGCAGCAAGGGGCGGGGACTAAACACAGATACGCAGTATTTT
>-|TRBJ2-1|TRBV9|once
CASSVRNEQFF
TGTGCCAGCAGCGTACGCAATGAGCAGTTCTTC
>-|TRBJ2-3|TRBV7-3|few
CASSLIGRGTTDTQYF
TGTGCCAGCAGCTTAATTGGGCGGGGAACCACAGATACGCAGTATTTT
>TRBD2|TRBJ2-2|TRBV28|-
CASSLGGAGGIPGELFF
TGTGCCAGCAGTTTAGGAGGAGCGGGAGGGATACCCGGGGAGCTGTTTTTT
>-|TRBJ2-3|TRBV7-2|-
CASSLDQESDTQYF
TGTGCCAGCAGCTTAGATCAGGAGTCAGATACGCAGTATTTT
>-|TRBJ2-1|TRBV7-3|-
CASSPLAVTTGEQFF
TGTGCCAGCAGCCCCTTAGCGGTCACCACCGGTGAGCAGTTCTTC
>TRBD2|TRBJ2-3|TRBV6-1|-
CASSGTSGRAISADTQYF
TGTGCCAGCAGTGGTACTAGCGGGAGGGCCATTAGCGCAGATACGCAGTATTTT
>-|TRBJ1-1|TRBV6-5|-
CASRREHEAFF
TGTGCCAGCAGGCGGGAGCATGAAGCTTTCTTT
>TRBD1|TRBJ1-5|TRBV10-3|-
CATRGTGPDQPQHF
TGTGCCACCCGCGGGACAGGTCCTGATCAGCCCCAGCATTTT
>-|TRBJ2-1|TRBV10-1|-
CASSLKTSGDSYNEQFF
TGCGCCAGCAGTTTAAAAACGTCAGGGGACTCCTACAATGAGCAGTTCTTC
>-|TRBJ2-1|TRBV14|-
CASSQDGQGILNEQFF
TGTGCCAGCAGCCAAGATGGCCAGGGTATTCTCAATGAGCAGTTCTTC
>TRBD1|TRBJ2-7|TRBV9|-
CASSAGQGFYEQYF
TGTGCCAGCAGCGCGGGACAGGGGTTCTACGAGCAGTACTTC
>TRBD1|TRBJ2-2|TRBV7-3|-
CASSLIGTANTGELFF
TGTGCCAGCAGCTTAATAGGGACAGCGAACACCGGGGAGCTGTTTTTT
>-|TRBJ1-5|TRBV2|few
CASRDSNQPQHF
TGTGCCAGTCGGGACAGCAATCAGCCCCAGCATTTT
>-|TRBJ2-5|TRBV5-1|once
CASSWAGETQYF
TGCGCCAGCAGCTGGGCTGGCGAGACCCAGTACTTC
>TRBD1|TRBJ1-2|TRBV28|once
CASISGGPSSGYTF
TGTGCCAGCATCTCAGGGGGTCCTTCGTCAGGCTACACCTTC
>TRBD1|TRBJ1-1|TRBV2|-
CASSEARQGYTEAFF
TGTGCCAGCAGTGAAGCGAGACAGGGATACACTGAAGCTTTCTTT
>-|TRBJ1-1|TRBV28|-
CASSPGPFF
TGTGCCAGCAGCCCCGGGCCTTTCTTT
>TRBD1|TRBJ2-3|TRBV29-1|-
CSGAGQGRTDTQYF
TGCAGCGGGGCTGGACAGGGACGCACAGATACGCAGTATTTT
>TRBD1|TRBJ1-2|TRBV27|-
CASSQGQGSRDYGYTF
TGTGCCAGCAGTCAGGGACAGGGATCAAGGGACTATGGCTACACCTTC
>-|TRBJ1-3|TRBV7-9|-
CASWRSGGNTIYF
TGTGCCAGCTGGCGGTCTGGTGGAAACACCATATATTTT